This TCR beta chain comes out of a study of T cells after posttransplantation cyclophosphamide. This clone turned up a few times. Its antigen is not known. Broader study findings: Blood and skin or GI T cell repertoires showed limited TRB overlap.

The protocol was immunoSEQ multiplex PCR, while the TCRdb copy is restricted to in-frame clones and leaves out a portion. The record shows fewer than 1,000 clones for this sample, with no singletons present. A marrow graft followed busulfan-fludarabine conditioning, with cyclophosphamide on days +3 and +4. The source is a male patient younger than 45 who received an allogeneic stem cell transplant from a related donor, was CMV-positive, and had no GVHD. Some T cells may trace back to the graft donor. The material sequenced was PBMCs, taken after allogeneic stem cell transplant with posttransplant cyclophosphamide.

The CDR3 nucleotides read TGCAGCGCTGGAAGGGGCTCGGAGACCCAGTACTTC. It specifies CSAGRGSETQYF. This rearrangement joins TRBV29-1 to TRBJ2-5; the D gene is possibly TRBD1 (5 bases). The CDR3 is 12 residues long. V lost 7 bases, J lost 5 bases, and 14 bases lay in between. Germline CDR1 SQVTM, CDR2 ANQGSEA.